The 30 T cell receptor beta chains below were found in one sample sequenced in a study of a mutant IDH1 vaccine in newly diagnosed glioma. Here immunoSEQ multiplex PCR was the method, and the copy in TCRdb shows in-frame clones only, minus some. The table lists over 50,000 clones, over 80% of them singletons. Time point of the sample: week 5, during vaccination. Doses consisted of 300 ug of mutant IDH1 20-mer peptide each, paired with topical imiquimod. The antigens these receptors bind are not known. The sample in question was PBMCs, obtained from a glioma patient whose treatment included an IDH1 peptide vaccine. These receptors came from a woman in her thirties or forties with glioma.

The genes are TRBV19 and TRBJ2-7, with TRBD2 matching over 13 bases. This CDR3 is 23 amino acids long. Germline V CDR1 and CDR2: LNHDA, SQIVND (reference sequence). V shed 10 bases and J 1 base; nucleotides not matched to a gene: 31. DNA of the CDR3: TGTGCCACAGATCCTCCGAAGGGGGACCGGACTAGCGGGAGTTGGATACGATCCTACGAGCAGTACTTC. This translates into CATDPPKGDRTSGSWIRSYEQYF.

The J gene is TRBJ2-3, the V gene TRBV6-6; a possible D gene is TRBD2 (7 bases). The V gene's germline CDR1 is MNHNY and CDR2 SVGAGI (reference sequence). The CDR3 is made up of 15 amino acids. The germline V and J ends were trimmed by 7 bases and 1 base, with 15 bases remaining between them. The CDR3 region is CASTERGGRTDTQYF. The CDR3 region has the DNA TGTGCCAGCACCGAACGCGGGGGCCGCACAGATACGCAGTATTTT.

The rearrangement uses TRBV30 and TRBJ2-7; 9 bases agree with TRBD2. The CDR3 runs 13 residues. V trimming: 3 bases; J trimming: 3 bases; junction bases outside the gene matches: 3. Germline V gene sequence: CDR1 GTSNPN, CDR2 SVGIG (reference sequence). This CDR3 reads CAWSGSGSYEQYF. CDR3 bases: TGTGCCTGGAGCGGTAGCGGGAGCTACGAGCAGTACTTC.

CDR3 residues: CASSGDIDGGYTF. The DNA for the CDR3 is TGTGCCAGCAGTGGTGACATCGACGGTGGCTACACCTTC. This chain links TRBV2 with TRBJ1-2, with D unclear. The CDR3 runs 13 residues. Germline V lookup: CDR1 SNHLY, CDR2 FYNNEI. V dropped 4 bases and J dropped 7 bases, with 13 bases sitting between them. Full variable domain (outside the CDR3, taken from reference TRBV2 and TRBJ1-2): EPEVTQTPSHQVTQMGQEVILRCVPISNHLYFYWYRQILGQKVEFLVSFYNNEISEKSEIFDDQFSVERPDGSNFTLKIRSTKLEDSAMYFCASSGDIDGGYTFGSGTRLTVV.

This chain links TRBV2 with TRBJ2-7, with D maybe TRBD2 (7 bases). Germline V lookup: CDR1 SNHLY, CDR2 FYNNEI. V was cut by 5 bases and J by 3 bases, with 17 bases left in between. The CDR3 loop spans 15 amino acids. The CDR3 bases are TGTGCCAGCAGTTTTGAGAAGGGGGGGTACTACGAGCAGTACTTC. This sequence encodes CASSFEKGGYYEQYF.

This rearrangement joins TRBV5-1 to TRBJ2-2; no firm D call. Germline CDR1 is SGHRS and CDR2 is YFSETQ. The germline V and J ends were trimmed by 7 bases and 7 bases, with 14 bases remaining between them. This CDR3 has 13 residues. The CDR3 DNA sequence: TGCGCCAGCTTTTTTCACGAGGACGGGGAGCTGTTTTTT. This translates into CASFFHEDGELFF.

About this clone itself: The junction departs from the called germline gene at one end, perhaps through a read error. The chain employs TRBV29-1 and TRBJ2-1; 7 nucleotides align to TRBD1. In germline, CDR1 is SQVTM, CDR2 ANQGSEA. There are 14 residues in the CDR3. The CDR3 spells CSVQDRVTYNEQFF. The CDR3 nucleotides are TGCAGCGTTCAAGACAGGGTTACCTACAATGAGCAGTTCTTC.

This chain links TRBV10-1 with TRBJ2-3; 9 positions agree with TRBD2. With V trimmed by 0 bases and J by 2 bases, 6 bases remained unmatched. Germline CDR1 and CDR2: WNHNN and SYGVQD (reference sequence). The CDR3 loop spans 17 amino acids. The CDR3 DNA is TGCGCCAGCAGTGAGTCTCTACTAGCGGGCGCCACAGATACGCAGTATTTT. Translation: CASSESLLAGATDTQYF.

This chain uses TRBV4-1 with TRBJ2-2, with TRBD2 matching 7 bases. The germline CDR1 and CDR2 sequences are MGHRA and YSYEKL. Trimming cost V 0 bases and J 4 bases; bases outside gene matches: 2. This CDR3 spans 15 amino acids. For the CDR3, the DNA is TGCGCCAGCAGCCAAGAGGGGGGGGGCACCGGGGAGCTGTTTTTT. Amino acids: CASSQEGGGTGELFF.

The V call is TRBV19, the J call TRBJ1-5; tentatively, D is TRBD1 (5 bases). This CDR3 is built from 16 residues. The V end lost 3 bases, the J end lost 0 bases, and 12 bases lay between the germline ends. Germline CDR1 reads LNHDA; CDR2 reads SQIVND (reference sequence). As DNA, the CDR3 is TGTGCCAGTAGTATTGATGGGGGTTATAGCAATCAGCCCCAGCATTTT. Translated: CASSIDGGYSNQPQHF.

CDR3 bases: TGTGCCAGCAGTGAACAGGGGGCTAACTATGGCTACACCTTC. Protein sequence: CASSEQGANYGYTF. V and J are TRBV2 and TRBJ1-2; 7 bases line up with TRBD1. Germline values: CDR1 SNHLY, CDR2 FYNNEI. The CDR3 covers 14 residues. The V gene end was trimmed by 2 bases and the J gene end by 0 bases; junction bases not matched to a gene: 0.

The V and J genes are TRBV5-1 and TRBJ2-6; a possible D gene is TRBD2 (6 bases). In germline, CDR1 is SGHRS, CDR2 YFSETQ. V lost 0 bases to trimming and J lost 1 base, with 14 bases between them. The CDR3 totals 18 residues. The CDR3 DNA sequence: TGCGCCAGCAGCTTGGAGGGGCAGGGAGGTTCTGGGGCCAACGTCCTGACTTTC. As protein: CASSLEGQGGSGANVLTF.

This chain joins TRBV18 and TRBJ2-2, with 7 bases that match TRBD1. The CDR3 contains 14 residues. With V trimmed by 3 bases and J by 3 bases, 1 base remained unmatched. From germline, CDR1 is KGHSH and CDR2 LQKENI. The CDR3 coding sequence is TGTGCCAGCTCACCGACAGGGTACACCGGGGAGCTGTTTTTT. Protein: CASSPTGYTGELFF.

The chain uses TRBV7-9 and TRBJ2-7; the match to TRBD2 covers 14 bases. The CDR3 is 16 residues long. After removal of 5 bases from V and 6 bases from J, the junction contained 9 bases not matched to a gene. CDR1 and CDR2 (germline): SEHNR, FQNEAQ (reference sequence). CDR3 residues: CASSPPGLAGVAEQYF. The CDR3 coding sequence is TGTGCCAGCAGCCCGCCGGGACTAGCGGGAGTGGCCGAGCAGTACTTC.

The rearrangement links TRBV10-1 to TRBJ1-1, with D uncertain. Trimming removed 8 bases at V and 0 bases at J, with 10 bases between. CDR1 is WNHNN, CDR2 SYGVQD, per germline (reference sequence). This CDR3 has 13 residues. Written as DNA, the CDR3 is TGCGCCAGCCAGCGAGACATGAACACTGAAGCTTTCTTT. Translated: CASQRDMNTEAFF.

V and J are TRBV2 and TRBJ2-7; 12 bases fit TRBD2. Germline V gene sequence: CDR1 SNHLY, CDR2 FYNNEI. V dropped 8 bases and J dropped 2; count of bases not matched to a gene: 4. The CDR3 contains 14 residues. The DNA of the CDR3 is TGTGCCAGCGGACTAGCGGGATTACCCTACGAGCAGTACTTC. Protein sequence: CASGLAGLPYEQYF.

In its sample, this clone was seen once. The V and J genes are TRBV12-1 and TRBJ2-7. TRBV12-1 is marked as a pseudogene. The CDR3 spans 16 residues. In DNA, the CDR3 is TGTGCCAGCAGCCCTAGGGGGGCTAACCGCTCCTACGAGCAGTACTTC. Translated: CASSPRGANRSYEQYF.

The DNA for the CDR3 is TGTGCCAGCACCCTTAAACACGGGAGTCTTACAGATACGCAGTATTTT. Residues: CASTLKHGSLTDTQYF. This chain joins TRBV4-2 and TRBJ2-3, with D possibly TRBD2 on 6 matching bases. The CDR3 contains 16 residues. Germline V CDR1 and CDR2: LGHNA, YNFKEQ. Trimming removed 7 bases at V and 3 bases at J, with 20 bases between.

The rearrangement uses TRBV30 and TRBJ2-1, with D unclear. Germline V gene lookup returns CDR1 GTSNPN and CDR2 SVGIG (reference sequence). The V and J ends lost 3 bases and 4 bases respectively, with 4 bases between them. The CDR3 length is 11 residues. The CDR3 is CAWRGYNEQFF. The CDR3, as DNA: TGTGCCTGGAGGGGGTACAATGAGCAGTTCTTC.

This rearrangement joins TRBV9 to TRBJ2-1; either TRBD1 or TRBD2 may fit D (5 bases each). The ends were cut back, 3 bases at V and 10 bases at J, with 17 bases in the middle. Germline V CDR1 and CDR2: SGDLS, YYNGEE. The CDR3 sequence is 14 residues long. The CDR3, as DNA: TGTGCCAGCAGCGCGGGACCGCGGGTGGAGGAGCAGTTCTTC. Protein: CASSAGPRVEEQFF.

Note on this clone: The sample contains more than one DNA sequence encoding this CDR3. V gene TRBV7-2 combines with J gene TRBJ2-6; D unclear. The CDR3 is 13 residues long. Germline-derived CDR1 and CDR2 are SGHTA and FQGNSA. Deletions cut 1 base from V and 4 bases from J, with 2 bases between. The CDR3 is CASSLGGANVLTF. CDR3 bases: TGTGCCAGCAGCTTAGGGGGGGCCAACGTCCTGACTTTC.

The chain has TRBV11-1 and TRBJ2-1; D ambiguous. V was clipped by 5 bases and J by 8 bases, with 10 bases between them. Germline V gene sequence: CDR1 SGHAT, CDR2 FQDESV (reference sequence). The CDR3 is 12 amino acids. The DNA for the CDR3 is TGTGCCAGCAGCCCCTACGAGGATGAGCAGTTCTTC. Its translation: CASSPYEDEQFF.

The chain has TRBV7-8 and TRBJ1-2; TRBD1 is a possible D gene (5 bases). CDR1 is SGHVS, CDR2 FQNEAQ, per germline. CDR3 size: 16 residues. Deletions cut 6 bases from V and 3 bases from J, with 20 bases between. The CDR3 protein is CASSPVDGQGYYGYTF. The CDR3 DNA reads TGTGCCAGCAGTCCAGTTGACGGGCAGGGCTACTATGGCTACACCTTC.

V is TRBV4-3 and J is TRBJ2-3, with 7 positions matching TRBD2. The CDR3 covers 16 residues. J was trimmed by 3 bases and V by 5 bases; bases with no gene match: 11. From germline, CDR1 is LGHNA and CDR2 YSLEER. The DNA of the CDR3 is TGCGCCAGCAGCTACTCAATCGGGGGGTGGACAGATACGCAGTATTTT. Amino acid sequence: CASSYSIGGWTDTQYF.

The chain couples TRBV5-1 to TRBJ2-6; D tentatively fits TRBD1 or TRBD2 (5 bases each). The CDR3 spans 14 residues. V was pared by 7 bases and J by 5 bases, with 13 bases between. Germline-derived CDR1 and CDR2 are SGHRS and YFSETQ. CDR3 loop: CASGTPMRANVLTF. In nucleotides, the CDR3 is TGCGCCAGCGGGACCCCAATGAGGGCCAACGTCCTGACTTTC.

This chain connects TRBV7-6 to TRBJ2-7; 11 bases agree with TRBD2. The CDR3 length is 15 residues. The V gene end was trimmed by 1 base and the J gene end by 3 bases; junction bases not matched to a gene: 2. Germline values: CDR1 SGHVS, CDR2 FNYEAQ. The CDR3 DNA is TGTGCCAGCAGCTTAGGGGGACTAGCGGACTACGAGCAGTACTTC. Encoded protein: CASSLGGLADYEQYF. The full variable domain, in which reference TRBV7-6 and TRBJ2-7 provide the parts outside the CDR3, is GAGVSQSPRYKVTKRGQDVALRCDPISGHVSLYWYRQALGQGPEFLTYFNYEAQQDKSGLPNDRFSAERPEGSISTLTIQRTEQRDSAMYRCASSLGGLADYEQYFGPGTRLTVT.

In this sample, this clone turned up once. The chain joins TRBV7-9 to TRBJ1-1; TRBD1 matches 7 bases. The CDR3 totals 14 residues. Germline CDR1 SEHNR, CDR2 FQNEAQ (reference sequence). Unmatched junction bases numbered 8, after V lost 5 bases and J lost 5 bases. The CDR3 nucleotides are TGTGCCAGCAGCATGCCGGGACAGAGTACTGAAGCTTTCTTT. This sequence encodes CASSMPGQSTEAFF.

The chain combines TRBV21-1 with TRBJ2-2; no check of the table's D call, TRBD1, against the DNA was made. TRBV21-1 is reported as a pseudogene. The CDR3 runs 16 residues. The CDR3: CASSKGQGSNTGELFF. The CDR3 DNA follows: TGTGCCAGCAGCAAAGGTCAGGGGAGTAACACCGGGGAGCTGTTTTTT.

The chain links TRBV11-2 to TRBJ1-2, with D uncertain. With 1 base removed from V and 0 bases from J, the gap between germline ends came to 9 bases. Germline V gene data show CDR1 as SGHAT and CDR2 as FQNNGV. The CDR3 runs to 15 residues. CDR3 DNA: TGTGCCAGCAGCTTAGGGCCGGGGACTAACTATGGCTACACCTTC. It is translated as CASSLGPGTNYGYTF.

This clone was observed a single time. This chain uses TRBV4-2 with TRBJ2-5; either TRBD1 or TRBD2 may fit D (7 bases each). V shed 4 bases and J shed 1 base, with 10 bases lying between them. Germline V gene sequence: CDR1 LGHNA, CDR2 YNFKEQ. The CDR3 loop spans 14 amino acids. The CDR3 DNA is TGTGCCAGCAGCCCAGGGGGGGCCCAAGAGACCCAGTACTTC. It translates to CASSPGGAQETQYF.